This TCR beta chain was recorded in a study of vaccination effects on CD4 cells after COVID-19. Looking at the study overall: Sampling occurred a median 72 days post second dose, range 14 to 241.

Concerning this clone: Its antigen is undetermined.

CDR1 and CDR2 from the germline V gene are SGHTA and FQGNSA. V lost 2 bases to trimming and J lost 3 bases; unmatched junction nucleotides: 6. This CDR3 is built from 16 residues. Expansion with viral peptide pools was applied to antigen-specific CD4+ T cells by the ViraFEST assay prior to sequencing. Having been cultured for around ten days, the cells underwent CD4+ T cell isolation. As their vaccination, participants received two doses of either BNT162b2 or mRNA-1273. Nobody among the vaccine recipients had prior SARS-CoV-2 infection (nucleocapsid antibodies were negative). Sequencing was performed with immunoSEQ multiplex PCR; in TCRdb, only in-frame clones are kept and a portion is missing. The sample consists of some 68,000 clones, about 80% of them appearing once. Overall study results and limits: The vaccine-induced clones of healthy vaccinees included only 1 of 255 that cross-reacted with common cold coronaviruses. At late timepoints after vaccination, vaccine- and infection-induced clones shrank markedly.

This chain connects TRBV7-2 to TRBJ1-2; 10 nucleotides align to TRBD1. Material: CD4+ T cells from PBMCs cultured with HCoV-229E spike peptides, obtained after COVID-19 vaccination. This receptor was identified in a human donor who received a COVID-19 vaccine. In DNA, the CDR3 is TGTGCCAGCAGCTTAACGAGACAGGGGGCGCACTATGGCTACACCTTC. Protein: CASSLTRQGAHYGYTF.